This entry features one T cell receptor beta chain sequence. What it binds is unknown. J gave up 4 bases and V 6 bases, and 12 bases lay outside the gene matches. The germline V gene encodes CDR1 SGHTA and CDR2 FQGNSA. The CDR3 spans 17 residues. The data are from a study of shared clonotypes between healthy human individuals. Study-level findings and limits: Of the naive CD4 clonotypes, about 5% were shared across four donors. Among the subsets, naive ones generally showed larger estimated richness than memory ones.

Genomic DNA belonging to each subset was distributed in equal measure over several immunoSEQ plates. The data were produced by immunoSEQ multiplex PCR, yet TCRdb's version contains in-frame clones alone and is incomplete. The sample carries around 2.5 million clones, 93% recorded once. Material for sequencing was naive CD4+ T cells from PBMCs. Subset in this sample: CD45RA+ positively selected. The receptor comes from a young man in good health. Some clones in this sample may be carry-over from other donors' samples. This chain uses TRBV7-2 with TRBJ2-3, with 11 bases lining up with TRBD2. In nucleotides, the CDR3 is TGTGCCAGCAGGGGGCGTAGCGGGAGGGCCCGCCCAGATACGCAGTATTTT. Translated, it gives CASRGRSGRARPDTQYF.